The 14 T cell receptor beta chains below all came from one sample that was sequenced in a study of Graves' ophthalmopathy and Graves' hyperthyroidism. Amplified TCR beta CDR3 regions were obtained using RNA transcripts as template. First-round RT-PCR used HTBI primers; second-round multiplex PCR followed. Via MiXCR, TCRdb re-called the multiplex PCR reads, giving one row per CDR3 protein. This table has 500,000 to 600,000 distinct CDR3 sequences, under 45% appearing once. Specimen: peripheral blood or thyroid tissue (not recorded which). The receptors were gathered from an adult man with Graves' hyperthyroidism.

The table lists this clonotype with many counts. The CDR3 loop is CAASLSQAMNTEAFF. CDR3 nucleotide sequence: TGTGCCGCCAGCCTTTCCCAGGCCATGAACACTGAAGCTTTCTTT. The chain recombines TRBV6-5 with TRBJ1-1; no clear D gene. Looked up from germline, CDR1 is MNHEY and CDR2 is SVGAGI. Trimming removed 11 bases from V and 0 bases from J, with 19 bases in between. There are 15 residues in the CDR3.

This clonotype was observed many times. This sequence joins TRBV15 and TRBJ2-3; D is undetermined. CDR3 length: 14 amino acids. The V end lost 0 bases, the J end lost 7 bases, and 11 bases lay between the germline ends. Germline values: CDR1 LNHNV, CDR2 YYDKDF (reference sequence). The DNA of the CDR3 is TGTGCCACCAGCAGAGATCGGCGTAGCTATACGCAGTATTTT. Translation: CATSRDRRSYTQYF.

As for this clonotype: A junction end diverges from the germline sequence, so it may reflect a read error. The chain combines TRBV15 with TRBJ2-2; either TRBD1 or TRBD2 may fit D (6 bases each). There are 15 residues in the CDR3. Germline CDR1 is LNHNV and CDR2 is YYDKDF (reference sequence). The CDR3 is CATSRGPHRARELVF. The CDR3 nucleotides read TGTGCCACCAGCAGAGGACCGCACAGGGCACGGGAGCTGGTTTTT.

This clonotype was observed a few times. The rearrangement joins TRBV20-1 to TRBJ1-2, with 7 bases fitting TRBD1. Unmatched junction bases numbered 5, after V lost 0 bases and J lost 4 bases. There are 14 residues in the CDR3. From germline, CDR1 is DFQATT and CDR2 SNEGSKA (reference sequence). Written as DNA, the CDR3 is TGCAGTGCTAGAGATCGGGGGACAGTCTATGGCTACACCTTC. Its protein is CSARDRGTVYGYTF.

The chain employs TRBV7-9 and TRBJ1-1; D gene ambiguous. V lost 0 bases, J lost 7 bases, and 3 bases lay in between. Germline CDR1 is SEHNR and CDR2 is FQNEAQ (reference sequence). The CDR3 consists of 11 residues. For the CDR3, the DNA is TGTGCCAGCAGCTTAGCCCTTGAAGCTTTCTTT. This sequence encodes CASSLALEAFF. Drawing the rest from reference TRBV7-9 and TRBJ1-1, the complete variable domain is DTGVSQNPRHKITKRGQNVTFRCDPISEHNRLYWYRQTLGQGPEFLTYFQNEAQLEKSRLLSDRFSAERPKGSFSTLEIQRTEQGDSAMYLCASSLALEAFFGQGTRLTVV.

This clonotype appeared once. The V gene is TRBV12-3 or TRBV12-4, the J gene TRBJ1-1; D gene ambiguous. Trimming cost V 4 bases and J 7 bases, with 10 bases left between them. The CDR3 covers 12 residues. CDR3: CASSSSGIEAFF. The CDR3 DNA is TGTGCCAGCAGTTCAAGTGGGATTGAAGCTTTCTTT.

The V gene is TRBV7-9, the J gene TRBJ2-2; D tentatively fits TRBD1 or TRBD2 (6 bases each). The CDR3 runs 15 residues. Per germline, CDR1 SEHNR and CDR2 FQNEAQ (reference sequence). The V and J ends lost 3 bases and 3 bases respectively, with 11 bases between them. The CDR3 region is CASSFQGTHTGELFF. CDR3 DNA sequence: TGTGCCAGCAGCTTCCAGGGGACTCACACCGGGGAGCTGTTTTTT.

The CDR3 reads CASSPLGLPQETQYF. The CDR3 DNA reads as TGTGCCAGCAGCCCCCTAGGGCTCCCTCAAGAGACCCAGTACTTC. This chain connects TRBV3-1 to TRBJ2-5; D ambiguous. Germline V gives CDR1 LGHDT, CDR2 YNNKEL (reference sequence). V lost 4 bases to trimming and J lost 2 bases, with 14 bases between them. The CDR3 spans 15 residues.

This clonotype came up once. This chain joins TRBV7-4 and TRBJ2-2; 13 nucleotides match TRBD2. The CDR3 contains 17 residues. The ends lost 4 bases at V and 4 bases at J; junction bases unmatched: 6. Germline V CDR1 and CDR2: SGHVT, SQSDAQ. The CDR3 loop reads CASSSGGLAGSTGELFF. For the CDR3, the DNA is TGTGCCAGCAGCTCCGGGGGACTAGCGGGAAGCACCGGGGAGCTGTTTTTT.

As to this clonotype: Since the CDR3 does not end with the conserved phenylalanine or tryptophan, this likely comes from a read error. It is unclear where the CDR3 begins or ends on the DNA, so no DNA is shown, and the CDR3 is as TCRdb lists it. The rearrangement joins TRBV2 to TRBJ1-1. From germline, CDR1 is SNHLY and CDR2 FYNNEI. The CDR3 is made up of 8 amino acids, end residues included. The chain's CDR3 is CASSERRV.

V gene TRBV29-1 combines with J gene TRBJ2-7; D unclear. Trimming cost V 3 bases and J 7 bases, with 16 bases left between them. From germline, CDR1 is SQVTM and CDR2 ANQGSEA. The CDR3 runs 13 residues. DNA for the CDR3: TGCAGCGTTGATCGTCGACCCTACAATGAGCAGTACTTC. It encodes CSVDRRPYNEQYF.

This clonotype was seen at least ten times. The chain couples TRBV7-9 to TRBJ2-7; 7 nucleotides match TRBD1. The J segment lost 0 bases and the V segment lost 7 bases, leaving 9 bases of the junction unmatched. The CDR3 runs 15 residues. Looked up from germline, CDR1 is SEHNR and CDR2 is FQNEAQ (reference sequence). The DNA of the CDR3 is TGTGCCAGCACCAGGGTCGGGGACAGCTCCTACGAGCAGTACTTC. Protein: CASTRVGDSSYEQYF.

The chain combines TRBV3-1 with TRBJ1-4; 8 bases line up with TRBD1. The CDR3 is 12 residues long. Unmatched junction bases numbered 4, after V lost 3 bases and J lost 13 bases. From germline, CDR1 is LGHDT and CDR2 YNNKEL (reference sequence). The CDR3 loop reads CASSHGTGRLFF. The CDR3 region has the DNA TGTGCCAGCAGCCACGGGACAGGTAGACTGTTTTTT. The full variable domain, its missing parts supplied by reference TRBV3-1 and TRBJ1-4, is DTAVSQTPKYLVTQMGNDKSIKCEQNLGHDTMYWYKQDSKKFLKIMFSYNNKELIINETVPNRFSPKSPDKAHLNLHINSLELGDSAVYFCASSHGTGRLFFGSGTQLSVL.

The V call is TRBV29-1, the J call TRBJ1-1, with a weak D call TRBD1 (6 bases). CDR1 and CDR2 (germline): SQVTM, ANQGSEA. This CDR3 has 11 amino acids. Trimming pared 8 bases from V and 5 bases from J, leaving 12 bases between. CDR3 region: CSLVRGTEAFF. DNA for the CDR3: TGCAGCTTGGTAAGGGGGACTGAAGCTTTCTTT.